This T cell receptor (beta chain) comes out of a study of T cell changes during pregnancy in multiple sclerosis. Measured with immunoSEQ multiplex PCR; TCRdb has only the in-frame clones, and not every one. This sample carries 60,000 or so clones, around 95% of them seen once, and the ten largest clones take roughly 0.4%. V lost 7 bases to trimming and J lost 0 bases, with 7 bases between them. Germline CDR1 and CDR2: MNHNS and SASEGT. The CDR3 runs 12 residues. This material consisted of CD4+ T cells from peripheral blood mononuclear cells, taken before pregnancy. This chain joins TRBV6-1 and TRBJ2-7, with D uncertain. This clonotype originated in a female donor with multiple sclerosis, enrolled in a pregnancy study. CDR3 sequence reads: CASTTGSYEQYF. The CDR3 DNA is TGTGCCAGCACAACTGGCTCCTACGAGCAGTACTTC.